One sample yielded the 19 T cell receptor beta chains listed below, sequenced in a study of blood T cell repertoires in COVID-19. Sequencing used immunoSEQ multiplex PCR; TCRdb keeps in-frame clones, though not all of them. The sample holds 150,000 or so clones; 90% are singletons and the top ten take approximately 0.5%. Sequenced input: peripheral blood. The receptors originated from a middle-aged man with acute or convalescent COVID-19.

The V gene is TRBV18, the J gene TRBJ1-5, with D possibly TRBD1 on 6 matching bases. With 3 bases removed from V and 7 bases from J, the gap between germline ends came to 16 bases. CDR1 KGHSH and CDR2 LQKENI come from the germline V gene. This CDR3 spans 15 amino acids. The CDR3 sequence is CASSPTGTFGQPQHF. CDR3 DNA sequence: TGTGCCAGCTCACCCACAGGGACCTTCGGGCAGCCCCAGCATTTT.

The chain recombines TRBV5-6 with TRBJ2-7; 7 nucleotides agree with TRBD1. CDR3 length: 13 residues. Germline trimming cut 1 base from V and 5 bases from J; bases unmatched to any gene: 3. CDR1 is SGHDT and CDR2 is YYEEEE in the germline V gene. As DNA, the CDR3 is TGTGCCAGCAGCTTGAGTGACAGGGACGAGCAGTACGTC. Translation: CASSLSDRDEQYV.

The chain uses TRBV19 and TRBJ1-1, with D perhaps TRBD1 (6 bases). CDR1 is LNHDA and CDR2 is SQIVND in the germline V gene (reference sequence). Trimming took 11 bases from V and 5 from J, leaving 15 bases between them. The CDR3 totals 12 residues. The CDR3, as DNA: TGTGCCGTTGGGGGCTGGGGGACTGAAGCTTTCTTT. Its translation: CAVGGWGTEAFF.

Written as DNA, the CDR3 is TGTGCCAGTAGTATGTTCGGGGACAGTTATTCACCCCTCCACTTT. It translates to CASSMFGDSYSPLHF. V is TRBV19 and J is TRBJ1-6; 7 bases are a match to TRBD1. The germline CDR1 and CDR2 sequences are LNHDA and SQIVND (reference sequence). Trimming cost V 3 bases and J 8 bases; bases outside gene matches: 7. The length of the CDR3 is 15 residues.

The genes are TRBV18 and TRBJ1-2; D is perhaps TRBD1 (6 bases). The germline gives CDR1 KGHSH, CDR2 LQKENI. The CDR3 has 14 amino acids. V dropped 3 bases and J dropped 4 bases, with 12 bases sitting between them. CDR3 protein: CASSPEDSGYGYTF. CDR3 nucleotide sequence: TGTGCCAGCTCACCGGAGGACAGCGGCTATGGCTACACCTTC.

This CDR3 is CASSQDAAGGRDTQYF. CDR3 DNA sequence: TGTGCCAGCAGCCAAGATGCAGCGGGAGGTCGAGATACGCAGTATTTT. This chain uses TRBV3-1 (or the pseudogene TRBV3-2) with TRBJ2-3; 9 bases map to TRBD2. V shed 0 bases, J shed 5 bases, and the junction held 6 bases outside the gene matches. CDR3 size: 16 residues. CDR1 and CDR2 (germline): LGHDT, YNNKEL (reference sequence).

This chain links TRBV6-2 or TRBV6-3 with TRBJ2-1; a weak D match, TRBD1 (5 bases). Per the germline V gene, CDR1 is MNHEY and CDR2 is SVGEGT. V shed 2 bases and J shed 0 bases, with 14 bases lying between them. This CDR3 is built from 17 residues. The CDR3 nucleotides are TGTGCCAGCAGTTACCCCCCCCAGGGTCCCTCCTACAATGAGCAGTTCTTC. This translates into CASSYPPQGPSYNEQFF.

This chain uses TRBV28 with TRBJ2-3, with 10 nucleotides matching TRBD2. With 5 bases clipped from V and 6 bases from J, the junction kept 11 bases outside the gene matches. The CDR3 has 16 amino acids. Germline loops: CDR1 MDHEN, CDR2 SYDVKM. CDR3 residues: CASSGEGLAMVDTQYF. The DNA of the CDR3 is TGTGCCAGCAGTGGGGAGGGACTAGCGATGGTGGATACGCAGTATTTT.

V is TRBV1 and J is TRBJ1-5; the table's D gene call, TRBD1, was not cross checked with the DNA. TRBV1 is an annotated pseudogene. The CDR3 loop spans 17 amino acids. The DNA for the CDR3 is TGCACCAGCAGCCGAGTGGCCGTAAGGGGCCATCATCAGCCCCAGCATTTT. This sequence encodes CTSSRVAVRGHHQPQHF.

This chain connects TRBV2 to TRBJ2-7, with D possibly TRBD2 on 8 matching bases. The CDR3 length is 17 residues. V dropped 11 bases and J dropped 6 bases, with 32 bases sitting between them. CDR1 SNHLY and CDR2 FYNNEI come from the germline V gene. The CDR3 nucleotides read TGTGCCTCTCAGAGGGGGCGGGATAGCGGGGCCACCAGCGAGCAGTACTTC. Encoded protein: CASQRGRDSGATSEQYF.

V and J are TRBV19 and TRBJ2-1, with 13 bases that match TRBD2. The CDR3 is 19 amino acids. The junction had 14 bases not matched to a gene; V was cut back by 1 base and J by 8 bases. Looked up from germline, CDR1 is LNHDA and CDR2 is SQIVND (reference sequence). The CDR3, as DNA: TGTGCCAGTAGTATAGTTGTACCCGTGACTAGCGGGAGGACGGATGAGCAGTTCTTC. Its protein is CASSIVVPVTSGRTDEQFF.

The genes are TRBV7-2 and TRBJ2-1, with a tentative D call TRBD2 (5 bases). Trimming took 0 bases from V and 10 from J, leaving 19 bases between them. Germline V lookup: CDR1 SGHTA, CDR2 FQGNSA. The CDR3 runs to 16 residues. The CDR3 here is CASSLALGRATGEQFF. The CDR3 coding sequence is TGTGCCAGCAGCTTAGCTCTAGGGCGCGCCACGGGGGAGCAGTTCTTC.

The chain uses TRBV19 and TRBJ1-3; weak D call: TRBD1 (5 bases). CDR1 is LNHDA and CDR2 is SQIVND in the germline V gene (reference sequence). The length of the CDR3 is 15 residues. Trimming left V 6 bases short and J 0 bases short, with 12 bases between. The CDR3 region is CASRVTATSGNTIYF. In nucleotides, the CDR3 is TGTGCCAGTAGAGTGACAGCAACCTCTGGAAACACCATATATTTT.

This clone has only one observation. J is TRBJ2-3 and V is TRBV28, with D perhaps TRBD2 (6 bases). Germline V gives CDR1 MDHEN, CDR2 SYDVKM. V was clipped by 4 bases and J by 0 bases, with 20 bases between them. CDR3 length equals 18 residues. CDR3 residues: CASSSPDGHGGSTDTQYF. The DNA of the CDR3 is TGTGCCAGCAGTTCCCCGGATGGGCACGGGGGTAGCACAGATACGCAGTATTTT.

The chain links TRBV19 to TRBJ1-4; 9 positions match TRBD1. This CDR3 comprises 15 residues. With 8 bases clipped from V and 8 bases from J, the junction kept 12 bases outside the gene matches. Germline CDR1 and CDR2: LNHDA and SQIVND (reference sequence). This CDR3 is CASSSTGQGQEKLFF. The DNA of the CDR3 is TGTGCCAGTTCCAGTACGGGACAGGGTCAGGAAAAACTGTTTTTT.

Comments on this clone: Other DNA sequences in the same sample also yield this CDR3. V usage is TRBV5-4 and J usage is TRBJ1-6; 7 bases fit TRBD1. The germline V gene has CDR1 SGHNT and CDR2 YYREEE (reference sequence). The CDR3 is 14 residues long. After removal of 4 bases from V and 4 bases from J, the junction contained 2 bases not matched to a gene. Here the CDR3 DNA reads TGTGCCAGCAGCCTGGACAGGTATAATTCACCCCTCCACTTT. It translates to CASSLDRYNSPLHF.

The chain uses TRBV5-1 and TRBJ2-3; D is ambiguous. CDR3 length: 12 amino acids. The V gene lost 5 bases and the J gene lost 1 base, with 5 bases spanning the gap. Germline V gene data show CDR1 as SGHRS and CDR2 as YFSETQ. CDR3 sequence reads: CASSGRTDTQYF. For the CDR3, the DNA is TGCGCCAGCAGTGGCCGCACAGATACGCAGTATTTT.

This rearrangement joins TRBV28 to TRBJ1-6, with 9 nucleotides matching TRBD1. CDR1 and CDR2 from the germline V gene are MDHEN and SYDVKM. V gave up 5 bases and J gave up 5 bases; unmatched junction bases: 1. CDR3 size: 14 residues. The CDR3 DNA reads TGTGCCAGCAGTCGGACAGGGGATAATTCACCCCTCCACTTT. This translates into CASSRTGDNSPLHF.

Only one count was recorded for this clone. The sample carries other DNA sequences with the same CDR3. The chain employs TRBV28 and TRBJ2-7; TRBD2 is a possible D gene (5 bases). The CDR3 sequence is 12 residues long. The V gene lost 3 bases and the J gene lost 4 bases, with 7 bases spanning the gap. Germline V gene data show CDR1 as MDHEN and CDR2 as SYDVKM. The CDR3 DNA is TGTGCCAGCAGTTTGGGAGCGTACGAGCAGTACTTC. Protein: CASSLGAYEQYF.